Below are 21 T cell receptor beta chains sequenced from a single sample in a study of blood T cell repertoires in COVID-19. This table comes from immunoSEQ multiplex PCR, and its TCRdb copy is limited to in-frame clones, with some not included. The sample includes some 200,000 clones, about 82% seen only once; the top ten take roughly 10%. The material sequenced was peripheral blood. The source of these receptors is a woman over 75 with acute or convalescent COVID-19.

As concerns this clone: A read error may produce the germline difference seen at one junction end. The chain joins TRBV18 to TRBJ2-2, with 14 bases identical to TRBD2. CDR1 and CDR2 (germline): KGHSH, LQKENI. There are 16 residues in the CDR3. As DNA, the CDR3 is TGTGCCAGCTCGCCACCGGGACTAGCGGGAGTCGGGGAGCTGTTTTTT. Its translation: CASSPPGLAGVGELFF.

This chain connects TRBV6-5 to TRBJ2-7; 8 nucleotides match TRBD1. CDR1 MNHEY and CDR2 SVGAGI come from the germline V gene. This CDR3 comprises 12 residues. V was pared by 10 bases and J by 2 bases, with 4 bases of the junction left unmatched. The DNA of the CDR3 is TGTGCCACGCACAGGGGGACCTACGAGCAGTACTTC. This translates into CATHRGTYEQYF.

The rearrangement uses TRBV28 and TRBJ1-2; D remains ambiguous. Deletions cut 6 bases from V and 1 base from J, with 9 bases between. The CDR3 loop spans 13 amino acids. Germline V gene data show CDR1 as MDHEN and CDR2 as SYDVKM. The CDR3 DNA sequence: TGTGCCAGCAGCCCCATCCATAACTATGGCTACACCTTC. This gives the protein CASSPIHNYGYTF.

The rearrangement joins TRBV21-1 to TRBJ1-1; the listed D gene, TRBD1, was not tested against the DNA. TRBV21-1 is flagged as a pseudogene. The CDR3 loop spans 15 amino acids. In DNA, the CDR3 is TGTGCCAGCAGCAAGGGACAGGGACGACGAACTGAAGCTTTCTTT. This encodes CASSKGQGRRTEAFF.

A note on this clone: This CDR3 is missing its conserved last phenylalanine or tryptophan, likely due to a read error. It is unclear where the CDR3 begins or ends on the DNA, so no DNA is shown, and the CDR3 is as TCRdb lists it. This sequence joins TRBV21-1 and TRBJ2-6; TRBD2 is taken as the D call from the table, unchecked against the DNA. TRBV21-1 is given as a pseudogene. Ends included, the CDR3 has 10 residues. The CDR3 sequence: CASSSTSGNC.

The CDR3 sequence is CASSLPGTGANVLTF. In DNA form, the CDR3 reads TGTGCCAGCAGTTTACCAGGGACTGGGGCCAACGTCCTGACTTTC. The chain is built from TRBV28 and TRBJ2-6, with a weak D call TRBD1 (5 bases). Germline CDR1 reads MDHEN; CDR2 reads SYDVKM. This CDR3 region has 15 residues. V dropped 2 bases and J dropped 2 bases, with 7 bases sitting between them.

A single count supports this clone. V gene TRBV11-2 combines with J gene TRBJ2-7, with TRBD2 identical over 9 bases. Trimming took 5 bases from V and 5 from J; bases not matched to a gene: 7. Germline V gene sequence: CDR1 SGHAT, CDR2 FQNNGV. CDR3 length: 14 residues. The CDR3 reads CASSPLGLADEQYF. CDR3 sequence (DNA): TGTGCCAGCAGCCCCTTGGGACTAGCAGACGAGCAGTACTTC.

This sequence joins TRBV6-2 or TRBV6-3 and TRBJ2-3, with 10 bases that match TRBD2. CDR1 and CDR2 from the germline V gene are MNHEY and SVGEGT. The V gene end was trimmed by 6 bases and the J gene end by 3 bases; junction bases not matched to a gene: 15. The CDR3 has 18 amino acids. The CDR3: CASSPLSGRAGGTDTQYF. CDR3 bases: TGTGCCAGCAGCCCTCTAAGCGGGAGGGCCGGGGGGACAGATACGCAGTATTTT.

The J gene is TRBJ1-3, the V gene TRBV7-2; D is ambiguous. Looked up from germline, CDR1 is SGHTA and CDR2 is FQGNSA. The CDR3 consists of 16 residues. Trimming cost V 4 bases and J 3 bases, with 16 bases left between them. The CDR3 DNA sequence: TGTGCCAGCAGCTCATCGCGGGGATTGCATGGAAACACCATATATTTT. Amino acids: CASSSSRGLHGNTIYF.

The genes are TRBV19 and TRBJ1-5; weak D call: TRBD1 (5 bases). The CDR3 has 18 amino acids. Looked up from germline, CDR1 is LNHDA and CDR2 is SQIVND (reference sequence). V dropped 0 bases and J dropped 0 bases, with 15 bases sitting between them. CDR3 in amino acids: CASSIDVAGPYSNQPQHF. In nucleotides, the CDR3 is TGTGCCAGTAGTATAGATGTGGCAGGGCCCTATAGCAATCAGCCCCAGCATTTT.

The chain links TRBV19 to TRBJ1-5, with TRBD1 matching over 9 bases. J lost 4 bases, V lost 4 bases, and 11 bases had no gene match. The germline V gene encodes CDR1 LNHDA and CDR2 SQIVND (reference sequence). The CDR3 has 17 residues. The CDR3 here is CASSRQGQGNSNQPQHF. The CDR3 DNA is TGTGCCAGTAGTAGGCAGGGACAGGGTAATAGTAATCAGCCCCAGCATTTT.

Only one count was recorded for this clone. The chain employs TRBV11-2 and TRBJ1-1; a weak D match, TRBD1 (6 bases). Germline CDR1 is SGHAT and CDR2 is FQNNGV. The CDR3 length is 15 residues. V lost 1 base and J 5 bases, leaving 14 bases between the germline ends. In DNA, the CDR3 is TGTGCCAGCAGCTTAGGTCCAGGGGAAGTGACTGAAGCTTTCTTT. This encodes CASSLGPGEVTEAFF.

V is TRBV21-1 and J is TRBJ1-4. TRBV21-1 is a pseudogene segment. CDR3 size: 17 residues. CDR3 sequence: CASDRGRSGCGNEKLFF. The DNA for the CDR3 is TGTGCCAGTGACCGCGGGCGCTCCGGTTGTGGGAATGAAAAACTGTTTTTT.

The V gene is TRBV7-8, the J gene TRBJ2-7; 9 nucleotides match TRBD2. The V and J ends lost 5 bases and 1 base, in that order; junction bases with no gene match: 6. The CDR3 has 15 amino acids. Germline V gene lookup returns CDR1 SGHVS and CDR2 FQNEAQ. The CDR3 protein is CASSVSGSSSYEQYF. CDR3 DNA: TGTGCCAGCAGCGTTAGCGGGAGTAGTTCCTACGAGCAGTACTTC.

The chain links TRBV6-2 or TRBV6-3 to TRBJ2-7; 9 positions match TRBD2. The V and J ends lost 2 bases and 3 bases, in that order; junction bases with no gene match: 8. The CDR3 is 16 amino acids. Germline loops: CDR1 MNHEY, CDR2 SVGEGT. This CDR3 is CASSYGERGAHYEQYF. The CDR3 DNA reads as TGTGCCAGCAGTTACGGCGAGCGGGGGGCCCACTACGAGCAGTACTTC.

The genes are TRBV12-3 or TRBV12-4 and TRBJ1-2, with D possibly matching TRBD1 (6 bases). This CDR3 has 13 residues. The ends were cut back, 7 bases at V and 4 bases at J, with 13 bases in the middle. CDR3 sequence: CASTMTGTYGYTF. As DNA, the CDR3 is TGTGCCAGCACCATGACAGGCACCTATGGCTACACCTTC.

The chain links TRBV5-4 to TRBJ2-7, with D possibly matching TRBD2 (6 bases). Germline-derived CDR1 and CDR2 are SGHNT and YYREEE (reference sequence). This CDR3 has 15 residues. The V and J ends lost 3 bases and 0 bases respectively, with 13 bases between them. The CDR3 DNA sequence: TGTGCCAGCAGCTCGGGACTTCCCATCTCCTACGAGCAGTACTTC. Its translation is CASSSGLPISYEQYF.

The J gene is TRBJ2-7, the V gene TRBV6-5; perhaps TRBD1 as D (6 bases). V lost 6 bases and J lost 2, with 17 bases in between. The CDR3 contains 15 residues. Germline CDR1 reads MNHEY; CDR2 reads SVGAGI. The CDR3 coding sequence is TGTGCCAGCAGAGAGCCCGGGACAACCACCTACGAGCAGTACTTC. This gives the protein CASREPGTTTYEQYF.

This clone was recorded a few times. The chain employs TRBV7-3 and TRBJ1-6; the D gene is possibly TRBD1 (6 bases). V was pared by 4 bases and J by 5 bases, with 15 bases between. Germline V CDR1 and CDR2: SGHTA, FQGTGA. This CDR3 is built from 16 residues. Here the CDR3 DNA reads TGTGCCAGCAGCTGGGGGCCCGACAGAGATAATTCACCCCTCCACTTT. Translation gives CASSWGPDRDNSPLHF.

V usage is TRBV7-8 and J usage is TRBJ1-3, with 11 bases lining up with TRBD1. Trimming removed 6 bases from V and 0 bases from J; junction bases left unmatched: 7. The germline V gene encodes CDR1 SGHVS and CDR2 FQNEAQ. The CDR3 has 17 amino acids. The CDR3 nucleotides are TGTGCCAGCAGTTTGGGGACAGGGGGTAGCTCTGGAAACACCATATATTTT. Encoded protein: CASSLGTGGSSGNTIYF. The entire variable domain, with the rest obtained from reference TRBV7-8 and TRBJ1-3, is as follows: GAGVSQSPRYKVAKRGQDVALRCDPISGHVSLFWYQQALGQGPEFLTYFQNEAQLDKSGLPSDRFFAERPEGSVSTLKIQRTQQEDSAVYLCASSLGTGGSSGNTIYFGEGSWLTVV.

V and J are TRBV7-3 and TRBJ2-1; 7 positions agree with TRBD1. V shed 5 bases, J shed 2 bases, and the junction held 9 bases outside the gene matches. Per germline, CDR1 SGHTA and CDR2 FQGTGA. This CDR3 is 16 amino acids long. CDR3 sequence: CASSPQTGRPYNEQFF. The CDR3 nucleotides are TGTGCCAGCAGCCCCCAGACAGGGCGCCCCTACAATGAGCAGTTCTTC.